This T cell receptor (beta chain) was retrieved from a study of pediatric ulcerative colitis. The V and J ends lost 0 bases and 3 bases respectively, with 9 bases between them. CDR3 length equals 14 residues. CDR1 and CDR2 (germline): SGHTA, FQGNSA. Using immunoSEQ multiplex PCR, the repertoire was profiled, and TCRdb retains in-frame clones only, with some absent. Among 37,000 or so clones listed, approximately 87% were seen once. The V gene is TRBV7-2, the J gene TRBJ2-7; a possible D gene is TRBD1 (6 bases). The TCR comes from a girl between 5 and 17 years old with moderate ulcerative colitis. Specimen: blood. The CDR3 DNA reads as TGTGCCAGCAGCTTAGCAGGACAGAACTACGAGCAGTACTTC. This sequence encodes CASSLAGQNYEQYF.